The 2 T cell receptor beta chains presented below share a single source sample, sequenced in a study of blood T cell repertoires in COVID-19. Produced via immunoSEQ multiplex PCR; TCRdb's table is partial and in-frame only. The data contain roughly 370,000 clones, about 87% of them singletons. Sequencing was done on a sample of PBMCs or T cells enriched from blood (not recorded which). All receptors derive from a woman aged 45-65 years who had recovered from COVID-19.

The rearrangement links TRBV6-5 to TRBJ1-2; D unclear. The CDR3 consists of 13 residues. Germline V CDR1 and CDR2: MNHEY, SVGAGI. The V end was cut by 0 bases, the J end by 8 bases, with 10 bases between. CDR3 region: CASSYSGREGYTF. The CDR3 DNA reads TGTGCCAGCAGTTACTCAGGGAGGGAGGGCTACACCTTC.

The table lists this clone with a few counts. The chain employs TRBV7-2 and TRBJ1-2; D gene uncertain. CDR1 is SGHTA and CDR2 is FQGNSA in the germline V gene. The CDR3 is 13 residues long. The V end was cut by 1 base, the J end by 8 bases, with 11 bases between. The CDR3 region has the DNA TGTGCCAGCAGCTTAGTCTGGTCGGGGGGCTACACCTTC. Translation: CASSLVWSGGYTF.